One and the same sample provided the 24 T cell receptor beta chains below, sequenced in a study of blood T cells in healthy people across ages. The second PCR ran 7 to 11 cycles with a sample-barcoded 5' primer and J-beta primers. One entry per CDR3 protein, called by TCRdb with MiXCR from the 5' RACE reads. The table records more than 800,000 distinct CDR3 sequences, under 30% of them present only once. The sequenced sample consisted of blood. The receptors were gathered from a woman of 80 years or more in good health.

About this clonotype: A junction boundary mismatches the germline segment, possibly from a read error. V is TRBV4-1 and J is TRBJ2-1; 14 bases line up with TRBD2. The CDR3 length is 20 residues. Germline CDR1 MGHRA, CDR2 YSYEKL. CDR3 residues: CASTLGRLAGGQGPCNEQFF. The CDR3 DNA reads TGCGCCAGCACGCTGGGTCGACTAGCGGGGGGGCAAGGACCTTGCAATGAACAGTTCTTC.

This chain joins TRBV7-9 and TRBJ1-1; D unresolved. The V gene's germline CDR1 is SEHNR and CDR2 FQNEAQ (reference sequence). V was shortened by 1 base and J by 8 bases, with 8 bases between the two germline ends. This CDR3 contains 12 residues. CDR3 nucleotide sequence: TGTGCCAGCAGCTTAGGAGGGTTAGAAGCTTTCTTT. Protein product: CASSLGGLEAFF.

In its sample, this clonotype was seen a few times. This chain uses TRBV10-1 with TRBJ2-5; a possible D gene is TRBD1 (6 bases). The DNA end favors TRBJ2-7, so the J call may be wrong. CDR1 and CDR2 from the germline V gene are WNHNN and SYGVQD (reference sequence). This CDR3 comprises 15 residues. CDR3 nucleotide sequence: TGCGCCAGCAGTGATTCAGGGGTCCTCAGGAGCGAGCAGTACTTC. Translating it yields CASSDSGVLRSEQYF.

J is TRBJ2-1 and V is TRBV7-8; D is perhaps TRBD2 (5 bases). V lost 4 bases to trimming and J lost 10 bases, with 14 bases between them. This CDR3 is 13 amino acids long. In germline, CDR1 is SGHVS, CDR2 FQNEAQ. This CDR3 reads CASSSWELREQFF. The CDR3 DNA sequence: TGTGCCAGCAGCTCGTGGGAGTTACGGGAGCAGTTCTTC.

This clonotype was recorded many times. The CDR3 bases are TGTGCCAGCAGCTCCCAGACAGGGGGATGGGAGACCCAGTACTTC. This gives the protein CASSSQTGGWETQYF. The rearrangement uses TRBV28 and TRBJ2-5, with 9 bases identical to TRBD1. The CDR3 runs 15 residues. CDR1 is MDHEN and CDR2 is SYDVKM in the germline V gene. V shed 6 bases, J shed 5 bases, and the junction held 10 bases outside the gene matches. Full variable domain (remainder filled in from reference TRBV28 and TRBJ2-5): DVKVTQSSRYLVKRTGEKVFLECVQDMDHENMFWYRQDPGLGLRLIYFSYDVKMKEKGDIPEGYSVSREKKERFSLILESASTNQTSMYLCASSSQTGGWETQYFGPGTRLLVL.

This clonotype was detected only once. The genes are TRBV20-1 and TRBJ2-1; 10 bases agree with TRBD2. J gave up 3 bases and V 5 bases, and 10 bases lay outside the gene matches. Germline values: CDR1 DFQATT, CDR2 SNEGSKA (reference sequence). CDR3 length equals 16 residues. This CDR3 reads CSAPLIAGGDYNEQFF. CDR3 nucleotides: TGCAGTGCTCCCCTTATAGCGGGGGGCGACTACAATGAGCAGTTCTTC.

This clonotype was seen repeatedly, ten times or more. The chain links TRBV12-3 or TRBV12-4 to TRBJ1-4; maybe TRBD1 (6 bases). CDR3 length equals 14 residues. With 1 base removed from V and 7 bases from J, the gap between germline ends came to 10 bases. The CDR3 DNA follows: TGTGCCAGCAGTTTAGGAGGGGGAAGTGAAAAACTGTTTTTT. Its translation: CASSLGGGSEKLFF.

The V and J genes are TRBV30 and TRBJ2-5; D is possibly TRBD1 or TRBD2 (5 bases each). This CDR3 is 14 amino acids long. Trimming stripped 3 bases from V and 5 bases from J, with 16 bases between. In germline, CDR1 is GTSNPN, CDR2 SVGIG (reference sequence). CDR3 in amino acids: CAWSPGAPSETQYF. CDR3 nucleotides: TGTGCCTGGAGCCCCGGGGCACCAAGCGAGACCCAGTACTTC.

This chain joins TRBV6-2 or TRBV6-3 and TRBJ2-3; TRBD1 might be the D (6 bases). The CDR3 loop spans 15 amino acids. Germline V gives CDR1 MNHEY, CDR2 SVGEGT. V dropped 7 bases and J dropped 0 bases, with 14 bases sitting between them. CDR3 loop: CASNRVPTSTDTQYF. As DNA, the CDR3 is TGTGCCAGCAACAGGGTGCCGACTAGCACAGATACGCAGTATTTT.

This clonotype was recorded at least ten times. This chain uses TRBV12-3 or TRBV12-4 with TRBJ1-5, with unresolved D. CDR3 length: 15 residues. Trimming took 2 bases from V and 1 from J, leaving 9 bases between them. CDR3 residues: CASSLSTLSNQPQHF. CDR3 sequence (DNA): TGTGCCAGCAGTTTATCGACTCTAAGCAATCAGCCCCAGCATTTT.

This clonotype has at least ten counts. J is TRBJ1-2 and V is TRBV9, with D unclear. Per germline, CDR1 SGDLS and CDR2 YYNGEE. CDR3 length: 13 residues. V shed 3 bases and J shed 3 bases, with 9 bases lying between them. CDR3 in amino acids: CASSEDADYGYTF. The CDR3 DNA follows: TGTGCCAGCAGCGAGGACGCAGACTATGGCTACACCTTC. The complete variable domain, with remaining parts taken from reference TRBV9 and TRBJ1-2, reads DSGVTQTPKHLITATGQRVTLRCSPRSGDLSVYWYQQSLDQGLQFLIQYYNGEERAKGNILERFSAQQFPDLHSELNLSSLELGDSALYFCASSEDADYGYTFGSGTRLTVV.

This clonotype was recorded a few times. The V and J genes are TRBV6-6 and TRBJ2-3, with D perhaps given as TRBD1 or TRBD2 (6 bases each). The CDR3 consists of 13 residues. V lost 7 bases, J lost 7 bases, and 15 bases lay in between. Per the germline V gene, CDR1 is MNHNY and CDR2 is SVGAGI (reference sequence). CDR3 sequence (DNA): TGTGCCAGCAAGGCTGGGGGGCCATATACGCAGTATTTT. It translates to CASKAGGPYTQYF.

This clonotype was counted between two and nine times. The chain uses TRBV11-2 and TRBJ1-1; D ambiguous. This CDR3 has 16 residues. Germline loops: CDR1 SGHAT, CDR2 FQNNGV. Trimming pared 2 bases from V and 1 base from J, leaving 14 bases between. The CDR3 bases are TGTGCCAGCAGCTTATGGGAGACACCCCAGAACACTGAAGCTTTCTTT. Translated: CASSLWETPQNTEAFF. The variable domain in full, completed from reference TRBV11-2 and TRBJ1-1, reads EAGVAQSPRYKIIEKRQSVAFWCNPISGHATLYWYQQILGQGPKLLIQFQNNGVVDDSQLPKDRFSAERLKGVDSTLKIQPAKLEDSAVYLCASSLWETPQNTEAFFGQGTRLTVV.

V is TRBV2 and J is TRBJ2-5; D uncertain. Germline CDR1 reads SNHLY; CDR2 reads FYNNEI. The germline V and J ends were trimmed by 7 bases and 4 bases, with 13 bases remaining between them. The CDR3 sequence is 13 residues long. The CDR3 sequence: CASNIRVRETQYF. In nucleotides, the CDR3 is TGTGCCAGCAATATCCGGGTTAGAGAGACCCAGTACTTC.

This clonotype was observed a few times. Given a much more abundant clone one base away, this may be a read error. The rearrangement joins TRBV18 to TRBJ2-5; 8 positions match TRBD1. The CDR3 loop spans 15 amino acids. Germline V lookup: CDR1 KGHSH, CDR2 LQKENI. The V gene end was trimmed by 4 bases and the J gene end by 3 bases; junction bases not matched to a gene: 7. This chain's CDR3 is CASSRQGSVEETQYF. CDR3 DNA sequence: TGTGCCAGCTCACGACAGGGGTCGGTAGAAGAGACCCAGTACTTC.

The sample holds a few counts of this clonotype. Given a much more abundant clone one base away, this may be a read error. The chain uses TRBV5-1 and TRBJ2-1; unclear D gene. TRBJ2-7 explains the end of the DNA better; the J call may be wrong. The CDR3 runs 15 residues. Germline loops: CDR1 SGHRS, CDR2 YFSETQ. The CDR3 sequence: CASSQADVPYNEQYF. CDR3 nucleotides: TGCGCCAGCAGCCAGGCGGACGTCCCCTACAATGAGCAGTACTTC.

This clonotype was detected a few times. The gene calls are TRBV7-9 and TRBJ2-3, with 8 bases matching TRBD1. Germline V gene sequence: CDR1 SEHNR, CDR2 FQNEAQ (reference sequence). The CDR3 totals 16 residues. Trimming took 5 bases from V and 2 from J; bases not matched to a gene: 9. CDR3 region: CASSLLTGAHTDTQYF. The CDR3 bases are TGTGCCAGCAGCCTGTTGACAGGGGCCCACACAGATACGCAGTATTTT.

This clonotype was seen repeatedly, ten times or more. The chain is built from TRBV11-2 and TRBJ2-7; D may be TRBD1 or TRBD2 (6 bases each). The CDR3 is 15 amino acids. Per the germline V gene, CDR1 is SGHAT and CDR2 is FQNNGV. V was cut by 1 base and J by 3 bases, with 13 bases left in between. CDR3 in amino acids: CASSLAPGADYEQYF. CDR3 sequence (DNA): TGTGCCAGCAGCTTAGCTCCGGGGGCGGACTACGAGCAGTACTTC.

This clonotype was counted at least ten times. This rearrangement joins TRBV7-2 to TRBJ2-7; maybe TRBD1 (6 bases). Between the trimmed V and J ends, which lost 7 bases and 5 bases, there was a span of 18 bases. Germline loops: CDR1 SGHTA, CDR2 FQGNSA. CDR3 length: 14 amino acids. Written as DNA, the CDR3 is TGTGCCAGCATCCGTACTACAGGGACCCACGAGCAGTACTTC. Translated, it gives CASIRTTGTHEQYF.

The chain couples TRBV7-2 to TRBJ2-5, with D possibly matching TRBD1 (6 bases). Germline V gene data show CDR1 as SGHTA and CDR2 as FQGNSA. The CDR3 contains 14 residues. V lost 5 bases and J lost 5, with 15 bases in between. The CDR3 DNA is TGTGCCAGCAGCCGGACCGGGACATGGGAGACCCAGTACTTC. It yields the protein CASSRTGTWETQYF.

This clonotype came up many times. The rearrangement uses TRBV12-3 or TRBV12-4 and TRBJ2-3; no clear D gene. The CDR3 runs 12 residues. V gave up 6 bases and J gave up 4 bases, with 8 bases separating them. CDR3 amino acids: CASRLSADTQYF. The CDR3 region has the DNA TGTGCCAGCAGACTCAGTGCAGATACGCAGTATTTT.

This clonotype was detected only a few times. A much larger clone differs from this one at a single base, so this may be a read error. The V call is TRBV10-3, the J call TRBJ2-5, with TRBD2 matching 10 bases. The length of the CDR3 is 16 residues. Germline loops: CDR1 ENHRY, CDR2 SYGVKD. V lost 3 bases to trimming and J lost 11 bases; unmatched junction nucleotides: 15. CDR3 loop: CAISEVMASGGNEQYF. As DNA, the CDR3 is TGTGCCATCAGTGAAGTAATGGCTAGCGGGGGCAATGAGCAGTACTTC.

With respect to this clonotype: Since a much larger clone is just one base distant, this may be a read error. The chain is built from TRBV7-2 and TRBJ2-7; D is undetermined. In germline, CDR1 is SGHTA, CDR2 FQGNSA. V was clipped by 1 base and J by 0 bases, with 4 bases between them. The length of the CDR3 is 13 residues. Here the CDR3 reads CASSLDYSYEQYF. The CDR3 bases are TGTGCCAGCAGCTTAGACTACTCCTACGAGCAGTACTTC.

CDR3 in DNA: TGTGCCAGCAGGTCTGGAGGGAGGGGGCGTACCGGGGAGCTGTTTTTT. This translates into CASRSGGRGRTGELFF. The chain uses TRBV12-3 or TRBV12-4 and TRBJ2-2; possibly TRBD1 or TRBD2 for D (7 bases each). CDR3 size: 16 residues. Deletions cut 6 bases from V and 5 bases from J, with 19 bases between.